Sequencing of this T cell receptor beta chain was carried out in a study of regulatory T cells in long-lasting Graves disease. This CDR3 has 16 amino acids. Germline loops: CDR1 MNHEY, CDR2 SVGEGT. Trimming pared 6 bases from V and 6 bases from J, leaving 20 bases between. The authors built TCR beta libraries using iRepertoire HTBI primers and Arm-PCR of CDR3 regions. From the multiplex PCR reads, TCRdb called clonotypes with MiXCR, one entry per CDR3 protein. This sample has fewer than 450,000 distinct CDR3 sequences; around 16% occur once, and the top ten carry approximately 8%. Sample time point: newly diagnosed GD, antithyroid drugs for less than 3 months. With RNA extracted from PBMCs as input, the TCR library was made. This clonotype was counted ten times or more. The sample was also linked to a second study, of T cells in Graves' hyperthyroidism and ophthalmopathy.

The receptor was derived from a middle-aged woman with Graves disease. The source material was peripheral blood mononuclear cells (PBMCs), sampled at new diagnosis, from a patient treated with antithyroid drugs. V and J are TRBV6-2 or TRBV6-3 and TRBJ2-2; D perhaps matches TRBD1 (5 bases). The CDR3 protein is CASSTPRAPSPGELFF. DNA of the CDR3: TGTGCCAGCAGCACCCCCAGGGCCCCGTCCCCCGGGGAGCTGTTTTTT.